This entry concerns a single TCR beta chain. Here immunoSEQ multiplex PCR was the method, and the copy in TCRdb shows in-frame clones only, minus some. This repertoire shows 2,500,000 or so clones, more than 85% found once; its top ten account for 0.36%. The sample belongs to a study of shared clonotypes between healthy human individuals. The germline V gene has CDR1 SGHDN and CDR2 FVKESK. This CDR3 contains 16 residues. Trimming at V came to 1 base and at J to 2 bases, leaving 5 bases not matched to a gene. The clonotype originates from a man younger than 35 in good health. Some clones in this sample may be carry-over from other donors' samples. This rearrangement joins TRBV14 to TRBJ2-3, with 8 nucleotides matching TRBD2. Sequencing was done on a sample of naive CD4+ T cells from PBMCs. The subset: CD45RA+ positively selected. The CDR3 region is CASSQVPGGITDTQYF. CDR3 nucleotides: TGTGCCAGCAGCCAAGTCCCGGGAGGGATCACAGATACGCAGTATTTT.